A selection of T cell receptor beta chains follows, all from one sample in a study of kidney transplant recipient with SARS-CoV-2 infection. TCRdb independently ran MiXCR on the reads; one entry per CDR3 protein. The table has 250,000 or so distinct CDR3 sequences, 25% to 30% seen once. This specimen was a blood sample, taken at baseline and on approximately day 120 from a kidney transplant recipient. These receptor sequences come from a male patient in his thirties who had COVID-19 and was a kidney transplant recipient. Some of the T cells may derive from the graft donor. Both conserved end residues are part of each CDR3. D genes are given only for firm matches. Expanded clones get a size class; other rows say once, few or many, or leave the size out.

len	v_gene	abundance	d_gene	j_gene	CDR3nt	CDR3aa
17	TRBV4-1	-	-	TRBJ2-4	TGCGCCAGCAGCCAAGTTACTGCCGGGACAGCCAAAAACATTCAGTACTTC	CASSQVTAGTAKNIQYF
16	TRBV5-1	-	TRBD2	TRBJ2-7	TGCGCCAGCAGCTTGGACGGCGGGGGAGGTACCAACGAGCAGTACTTC	CASSLDGGGGTNEQYF
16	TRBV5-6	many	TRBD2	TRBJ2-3	TGTGCCAGCAGCCGTGGACTAGCGGGAGTAGGAGATACGCAGTATTTT	CASSRGLAGVGDTQYF
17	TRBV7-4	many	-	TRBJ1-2	TGTGCCAGCAGCAAGAATCCTTCAGCTCGAAAGACCTATGGCTACACCTTC	CASSKNPSARKTYGYTF
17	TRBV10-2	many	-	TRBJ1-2	TGCGCCAGCAGTGCGTGCCTCACTTCTAGAAAGACCTATGGCTACACCTTC	CASSACLTSRKTYGYTF
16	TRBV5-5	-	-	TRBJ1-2	TGTGCCAGAGTCGCGAGTGTCTCGCGAAAGACCTATGGCTACACCTTC	CARVASVSRKTYGYTF
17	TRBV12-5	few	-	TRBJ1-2	TGTGCTAGTGGTGGCTGGAATTTGCAGGGAAAGACCTATGGCTACACCTTC	CASGGWNLQGKTYGYTF
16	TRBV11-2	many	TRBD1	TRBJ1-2	TGTGCCAGCAGACCGAACAGGGGGCCAGCTAACTATGGCTACACCTTC	CASRPNRGPANYGYTF
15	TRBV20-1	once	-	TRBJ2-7	TGCAGTGCTAGAGGAGAGTCAGGGGCCTCCTACGAGCAGTACTTC	CSARGESGASYEQYF
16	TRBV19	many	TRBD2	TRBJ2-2	TGTGCCAGTAAGGAGGCCGGGACTAGCGCCACCTGGGAGCTGTTTTTT	CASKEAGTSATWELFF
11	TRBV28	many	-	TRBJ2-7	TGTGCCAGCAGGGGGCTTCACGAGCAGTACTTC	CASRGLHEQYF
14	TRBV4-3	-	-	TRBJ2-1	TGCGCCAGCAGCCACCAGATTAGCGGGGACAGCACGGTCTTC	CASSHQISGDSTVF
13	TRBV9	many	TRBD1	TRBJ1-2	TGTGCCAGCAACCGACAGGGATGGTATGGCTACACCTTC	CASNRQGWYGYTF
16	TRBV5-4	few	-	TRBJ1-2	TGTGCCAGCGGCATCTGCGTACCAGGAAAGACCTATGGCTACACCTTC	CASGICVPGKTYGYTF
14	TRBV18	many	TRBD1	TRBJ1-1	TGTGCCAGCAGCCCGGGACAGGGGGGCACTGAAGCTTTCTTT	CASSPGQGGTEAFF
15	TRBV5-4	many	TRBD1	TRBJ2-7	TGTGCCAGCAGCTTGGCTGGGACAGCCCTTTACGAGCAGTACTTC	CASSLAGTALYEQYF
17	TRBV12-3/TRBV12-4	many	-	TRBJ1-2	TGTGCCAGCAGTCGAGTGGCCAGCTTCCGAAAGACCTATGGCTACACCTTC	CASSRVASFRKTYGYTF
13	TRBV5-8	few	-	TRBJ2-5	TGTGCCAGCAGCTTTTATGGGGGGGAGACCCAGTACTTC	CASSFYGGETQYF
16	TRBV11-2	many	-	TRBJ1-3	TGTGCCAGCAGCTTAGTTGCCCGAGACAGGGGAAACACCATATATTTT	CASSLVARDRGNTIYF
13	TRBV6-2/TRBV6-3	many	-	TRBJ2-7	TGTGCCGGCAGGGGCTCGGGGGTGAACGAGCAGTACTTC	CAGRGSGVNEQYF
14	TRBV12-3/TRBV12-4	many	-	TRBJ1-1	TGTGCCAGCACCCCGGGCAGACGTCGCACTGAAGCTTTCTTT	CASTPGRRRTEAFF
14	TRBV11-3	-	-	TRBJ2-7	TGTGCCAGCGGCTTAGACAGGAACCCCTACGAGCAGTACTTC	CASGLDRNPYEQYF
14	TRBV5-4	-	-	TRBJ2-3	TGTGCCAGCAGCTCCGGGGCCAGCACAGATACGCAGTATTTT	CASSSGASTDTQYF
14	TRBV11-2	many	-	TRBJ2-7	TGTGCCAGCAGCTTGTTCCGGGACGACAACGAGCAGTACTTC	CASSLFRDDNEQYF
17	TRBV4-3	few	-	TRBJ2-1	TGCGCCAGCAGCCAAGATTTAACGGACAGCCTTGACAATGAGCAGTTCTTC	CASSQDLTDSLDNEQFF
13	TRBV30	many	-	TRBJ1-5	TGTGCCTGGGATCAGAGGGGGAATCAGCCCCAGCATTTT	CAWDQRGNQPQHF
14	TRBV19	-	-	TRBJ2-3	TGTGCCAGTAGTCCCCTGGGCCACACAGATACGCAGTATTTT	CASSPLGHTDTQYF
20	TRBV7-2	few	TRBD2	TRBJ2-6	TGTGCCAGCAGCCGTAGGGCCTCTAGCGGGTATAGCTCTGGGGCCAACGTCCTGACTTTC	CASSRRASSGYSSGANVLTF
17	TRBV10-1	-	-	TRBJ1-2	TGCGCCAGCAGTCATATACCAAGATCGCGAAAGACCTATGGCTACGCCTTC	CASSHIPRSRKTYGYAF
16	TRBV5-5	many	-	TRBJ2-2	TGTGCCAGCAGCCCTGACCCGGGACAGAACACCGGGGAGCTGTTTTTT	CASSPDPGQNTGELFF
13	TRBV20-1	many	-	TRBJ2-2	TGCAGTGCTAGCGGGAGAGGGACCGGGGAGCTGTTTTTT	CSASGRGTGELFF
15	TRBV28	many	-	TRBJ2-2	TGTGCCAGCACAGGGGGAGGGCGGAGGACCGGGGAGCTGTTTTTT	CASTGGGRRTGELFF
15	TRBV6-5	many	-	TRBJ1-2	TGTGCCAGCAGTGTGCGGGGGCTATCGAACTATGGCTACACCTTC	CASSVRGLSNYGYTF
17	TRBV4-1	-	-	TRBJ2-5	TGCGCCAACAGCCAAGATGGGGGGGCCATTATCAAAGAGACCCAGTACTTC	CANSQDGGAIIKETQYF
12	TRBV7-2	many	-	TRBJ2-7	TGTGCCAGCAGCTTAGACCTAGGTCAGCAGTACTTC	CASSLDLGQQYF
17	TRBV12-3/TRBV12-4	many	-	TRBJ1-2	TGTGCCAGCAGTTGTCGAGCCACAGCAGGAAAGACCTATGGCTACACCTTC	CASSCRATAGKTYGYTF
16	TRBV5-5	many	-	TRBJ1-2	TGTGCCAGCTACCTATTTGTCTCGCGAAAGACCTATGGCTACACCTTC	CASYLFVSRKTYGYTF
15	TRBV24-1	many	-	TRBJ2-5	TGTGCCACCAGGGGCGGCGGAGGTTCCCAAGAGACCCAGTACTTC	CATRGGGGSQETQYF
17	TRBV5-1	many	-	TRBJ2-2	TGCGCCAGCAGCCCCAGATGGCCGGAGGGGGACACCGGGGAGCTGTTTTTT	CASSPRWPEGDTGELFF
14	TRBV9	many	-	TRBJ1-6	TGTGCCAGCAGCGTAAATCGGGGTAATTCACCCCTCCACTTT	CASSVNRGNSPLHF
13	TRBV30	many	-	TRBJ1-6	TGTGCCTGGAGTGACCCCGGCGATTCACCCCTCCACTTT	CAWSDPGDSPLHF
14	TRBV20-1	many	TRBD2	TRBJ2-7	TGCAGTGCCACTCCCGTGGCTAGCGGCTACGAGCAGTACTTC	CSATPVASGYEQYF
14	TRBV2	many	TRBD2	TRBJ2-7	TGTGCCAGCGGGGCGGGAGCCCTCTCCTACGAGCAGTACTTC	CASGAGALSYEQYF
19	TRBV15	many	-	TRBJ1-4	TGTGCCACCAGCAGTTCACCCGGGACCAACTTTTACGGGGGTGAAAAACTGTTTTTT	CATSSSPGTNFYGGEKLFF
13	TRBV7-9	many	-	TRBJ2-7	TGTGCCAGCAGCTCCAGGGGCTACTACGAGCAGTACTTC	CASSSRGYYEQYF
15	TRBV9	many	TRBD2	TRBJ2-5	TGTGCCAGCAGCTTCGGACTAGCGGTACAAGAGACCCAGTACTTC	CASSFGLAVQETQYF
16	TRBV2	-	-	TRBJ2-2	TGTGCCAGCAGTGAGAGGGAAGGTTTTAGCATGTTAGAGCTGTTTTTT	CASSEREGFSMLELFF
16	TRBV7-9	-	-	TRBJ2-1	TGTGCCAGCAGCGCCCTGGGGGAGATATCCTACAATGAGCAGTTCTTC	CASSALGEISYNEQFF
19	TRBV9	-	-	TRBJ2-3	TGTGCCAGCAGCGTAGGATCGGGGCTTAAAAATAGGGGTCGGGATACGCAGTATTTT	CASSVGSGLKNRGRDTQYF
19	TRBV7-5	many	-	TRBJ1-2	-	CISVPEGVFEVGKTYGYTF
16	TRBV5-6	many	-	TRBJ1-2	TGTGCCAGCTTCACCGACAATAGTCGAAAGACCTATGGCTACACCTTC	CASFTDNSRKTYGYTF
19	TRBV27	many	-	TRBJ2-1	TGTGCCAGCAGAAACCACAGTAGTCAGGCGGTGAGCTCCTACAATGAGCAGTTCTTC	CASRNHSSQAVSSYNEQFF
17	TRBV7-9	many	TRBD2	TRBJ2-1	TGTGCCAGCAGCTTAGCGCTTGTGCGGGAGAGTAACAATGAGCAGTTCTTC	CASSLALVRESNNEQFF
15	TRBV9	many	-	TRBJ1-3	TGTGCCAGCAGCGTAGATGGGAGCTCTGGAAACACCATATATTTT	CASSVDGSSGNTIYF
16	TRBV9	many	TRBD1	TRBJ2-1	TGTGCCAGCAGCGTAGGGCCAGACAGGGTGAGCAATGAGCAGTTCTTC	CASSVGPDRVSNEQFF
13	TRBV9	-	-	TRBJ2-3	TGTGCCAGCAGCGGCAGGGAAACAGATACGCAGTATTTT	CASSGRETDTQYF
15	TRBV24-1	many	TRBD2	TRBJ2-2	TGTGCCACCAGTGGACTAGCGGCCAGCACCGGGGAGCTGTTTTTT	CATSGLAASTGELFF